What follows describes a single T cell receptor (beta chain). It lacks a known antigen. No base quality values were provided; no much bigger clone lies one nucleotide off. The sample originates from a study of cytomegalovirus exposure and HLA in healthy donors (dated by TCRdb to about 2017). Describing the broader study: According to a later analysis, one platform produced both the approximately 110 validation repertoires and the approximately 600 repertoires of the first cohort. The study aimed to test whether signatures of past pathogen exposure could be identified by cataloging public T cell receptors. In addition to the first cohort of hundreds of subjects, a separate validation cohort of 120 different subjects was used. High-throughput TCR immunosequencing, statistical association of individual TCRs with disease status, and machine learning were combined to predict cytomegalovirus infection status.

Libraries were prepared through the immunoSEQ multiplex PCR assay. Under the source paper's analysis protocol: A statistical classification framework was built for diagnosing cytomegalovirus status from the catalog of TCR beta chain sequences. TCRdb stores this immuneACCESS table with in-frame sequences only. Part of the clones is absent; in the studies checked, under half of the shortfall reflects unresolved V genes, and no reason is known for the rest. V and J calls and clone size are copied from that table; D and trimming were computed from the DNA. In this sample the table shows fewer than 90,000 clones, approximately 95% of which occur a single time. The ten largest clones add up to about 1.5% of the sample. Separate from the roughly 700-subject first cohort, the validation cohort of roughly 130 subjects was the group to which the donors belonged. Between the V and J ends, shortened by 0 bases and 0 bases respectively, the junction contains 6 bases. The CDR3 runs 15 amino acids, cysteine and phenylalanine included. The sequence is cut down to CDR3 DNA, 45 bases in frame from base 1. The CDR1 and CDR2 encoded by the germline V gene are SGHDT and YYEEEE.

On the study overall, not on this receptor specifically: The validation cohort had no HLA typing available for a later analysis, so co-occurrence within that cohort was assessed over all 120 or so repertoires. The authors suggested that the approach could potentially be generalized to other disease states and immunological phenotypes. Three of the identified cytomegalovirus-associated TCR beta chains were confirmed in vitro to be specific for cytomegalovirus antigens. In a later analysis, TCRs clustered in the first cohort were found to also tend to co-occur in the approximately 110 validation repertoires, with 94% of cluster scores above 0. The study gave a list of 150 to 200 TCR beta chains associated with cytomegalovirus. The classifier was reported to diagnose cytomegalovirus status with high specificity and sensitivity in both the original cohort and the validation cohort. While some public TCRs were present in many individuals, most TCR sequences turned up only very rarely across donors.

This sequence uses TRBV5-6 and TRBJ2-2, with the D gene call left open. The receptor was isolated from a man aged 18-30 years in good health and CMV-seropositive. The sequencing sample was made of PBMCs. Here the CDR3 is given as CASSLASANTGELFF. DNA sequence: TGTGCCAGCAGCTTGGCGTCAGCGAACACCGGGGAGCTGTTTTTT.